This is a list of T cell receptor beta chains from one sample in a study of CD8 T cells in ankylosing spondylitis. TCRdb reanalysed the 5' RACE reads using MiXCR and keeps one entry per CDR3 protein. The table includes fewer than 450,000 distinct CDR3 sequences, about a sixth detected once. The sequenced sample consisted of blood, either unsorted or a sorted T cell fraction (not recorded which). These receptors were taken from a male donor with ankylosing spondylitis. The CDR3 runs from the conserved cysteine through the conserved F or W. A D gene is named only where the DNA matches it firmly. A row's size may be missing; if present it is once, few, many or a size class.

few	TRBD1	TRBV11-3	TRBJ2-1	CASSYDRGPYNEQFF	TGTGCCAGCAGCTACGACAGGGGCCCATACAATGAGCAGTTCTTC
few	NA	TRBV12-3/TRBV12-4	TRBJ2-4	CASSLRVAKNIQYF	TGTGCCAGCAGTTTAAGAGTAGCCAAAAACATTCAGTACTTC
NA	NA	TRBV6-1	TRBJ1-2	CASSPSMANYGYTF	TGTGCCAGCAGTCCTTCTATGGCTAACTATGGCTACACCTTC
NA	NA	TRBV2	TRBJ1-3	CASSLGGVTGNTIYF	TGTGCCAGCAGCCTAGGGGGAGTGACTGGAAACACCATATATTTT
few	NA	TRBV11-2	TRBJ1-2	CASSFAGQPPLPGYTF	TGTGCCAGCAGCTTTGCCGGACAGCCACCACTCCCCGGCTACACCTTC
NA	NA	TRBV19	TRBJ2-3	CASRPRRSTDTQYF	TGTGCCAGTAGGCCCCGCAGGAGCACAGATACGCAGTATTTT
few	NA	TRBV5-1	TRBJ1-2	CASSLGLDYGYTF	TGCGCCAGCAGCTTGGGTTTGGACTATGGCTACACCTTC
NA	TRBD1	TRBV7-6	TRBJ1-5	CASSRRQGAQPQHF	TGTGCCAGCAGCCGACGACAGGGGGCTCAGCCCCAGCATTTT
NA	NA	TRBV15	TRBJ1-1	CATSRVGNTEAFF	TGTGCCACCAGCAGAGTGGGGAACACTGAAGCTTTCTTT
NA	NA	TRBV9	TRBJ2-1	CASSVAGLEYNEQFF	TGTGCCAGCAGCGTAGCTGGGCTAGAGTACAATGAGCAGTTCTTC
NA	NA	TRBV5-1	TRBJ1-1	CASSLGGAQDTEAFF	TGCGCCAGCAGCTTGGGGGGGGCTCAAGACACTGAAGCTTTCTTT
few	TRBD1	TRBV3-1	TRBJ1-1	CASSSTGRNGAFF	TGTGCCAGCAGCTCGACAGGGAGGAATGGAGCTTTCTTT
many	TRBD1	TRBV20-1	TRBJ1-1	CSARDTDRGNTEAFF	TGCAGTGCTAGAGATACTGACAGGGGGAACACTGAAGCTTTCTTT
few	TRBD1	TRBV2	TRBJ1-4	CASTLDRVREKLFF	TGTGCCAGCACTTTGGACAGGGTTCGGGAAAAACTGTTTTTT
NA	NA	TRBV9	TRBJ2-1	CASIPGADEQFF	TGTGCCAGCATACCGGGGGCAGATGAGCAGTTCTTC
few	TRBD1	TRBV20-1	TRBJ1-2	CSAGVGGNYGYTF	TGCAGTGCTGGGGTAGGGGGCAACTATGGCTACACCTTC
NA	NA	TRBV4-2	TRBJ2-3	CASSQALYRETPDTQYF	TGTGCCAGCAGCCAAGCCCTTTATCGGGAGACCCCAGATACGCAGTATTTT
NA	NA	TRBV12-3/TRBV12-4	TRBJ2-2	CASRRLAGSTGELFF	TGTGCCAGCAGGCGGCTGGCGGGGAGCACCGGGGAGCTGTTTTTT
few	NA	TRBV12-3/TRBV12-4	TRBJ1-3	CASSWVSYLIRGSGNTIYF	TGTGCCAGCAGTTGGGTCAGCTATCTCATAAGGGGCTCTGGAAACACCATATATTTT
NA	TRBD1	TRBV10-3	TRBJ1-2	CAIRGDRAIYGYTF	TGTGCCATCAGGGGGGACAGGGCCATCTATGGCTACACCTTC
NA	TRBD1	TRBV5-1	TRBJ2-3	CASSRDRSTDTQYF	TGCGCCAGCAGCAGGGACAGAAGCACAGATACGCAGTATTTT
few	TRBD2	TRBV6-5	TRBJ2-1	CASSYLGGGGLGEQFF	TGTGCCAGCAGTTACTTAGGCGGGGGGGGTTTGGGTGAGCAGTTCTTC
NA	NA	TRBV6-2/TRBV6-3	TRBJ2-6	CASRPVVAGANVLTF	TGTGCCAGCAGGCCGGTTGTCGCTGGGGCCAACGTCCTGACTTTC
NA	NA	TRBV23-1	TRBJ2-1	CASSQSRPGTSYNEQFF	TGCGCCAGCAGTCAATCGAGGCCCGGGACCTCCTACAATGAGCAGTTCTTC
few	NA	TRBV30	TRBJ1-1	CAWNKQGIDTEAFF	TGTGCCTGGAACAAACAGGGTATAGACACTGAAGCTTTCTTT
NA	NA	TRBV20-1	TRBJ1-2	CSARAGRGGYTF	TGCAGTGCCCGGGCCGGTCGGGGTGGCTACACCTTC
NA	NA	TRBV6-1	TRBJ1-1	CASRHWTENTEAFF	TGTGCCAGCAGACATTGGACAGAGAACACTGAAGCTTTCTTT
many	NA	TRBV20-1	TRBJ2-7	CSAREQEGEQYF	TGCAGTGCTAGAGAACAAGAAGGGGAGCAGTACTTC
many	NA	TRBV5-1	TRBJ2-7	CASSLTPGTDYEQYF	TGCGCCAGCAGCCTCACACCCGGGACGGACTACGAGCAGTACTTC
NA	TRBD1	TRBV2	TRBJ2-7	CASSGQEIYEQYF	TGTGCCAGCAGCGGACAGGAAATCTACGAGCAGTACTTC
NA	NA	TRBV20-1	TRBJ1-6	CSASTGRTSPLHF	TGCAGTGCTAGTACAGGGAGAACTTCACCCCTCCACTTT
NA	NA	TRBV3-1	TRBJ1-2	CASSQDSLNGYTF	TGTGCCAGCAGCCAAGACTCATTAAACGGCTACACCTTC
NA	NA	TRBV29-1	TRBJ1-1	CSVDRRDEAFF	TGCAGCGTTGACCGCAGGGATGAAGCTTTCTTT
NA	TRBD2	TRBV18	TRBJ2-1	CASSTGGTSGSGYNEQFF	TGTGCCAGCTCTACCGGGGGAACTAGCGGGAGTGGTTACAATGAGCAGTTCTTC
NA	NA	TRBV27	TRBJ1-2	CASSLSGELYGYTF	TGTGCCAGCAGTTTATCGGGGGAACTATATGGCTACACCTTC
NA	NA	TRBV18	TRBJ2-3	CASSSKTDPDTQYF	TGTGCCAGCTCATCAAAAACGGACCCAGATACGCAGTATTTT
few	NA	TRBV12-3/TRBV12-4	TRBJ2-5	CASRLHGGETQYF	TGTGCCAGCCGCCTCCATGGGGGGGAGACCCAGTACTTC
few	TRBD2	TRBV3-1	TRBJ2-7	CASSQDTGGSSYEQYF	TGTGCCAGCAGCCAAGATACGGGGGGGAGCTCCTACGAGCAGTACTTC
NA	TRBD2	TRBV2	TRBJ2-1	CASRKRGGGSSYNEQFF	TGTGCCAGCAGGAAGCGGGGGGGCGGTAGTTCCTACAATGAGCAGTTCTTC
NA	NA	TRBV2	TRBJ2-1	CASSLRDPRYNEQFF	TGTGCCAGCAGCCTCCGGGACCCGAGGTACAATGAGCAGTTCTTC
NA	NA	TRBV3-1	TRBJ2-7	CASSQLVGEQYF	TGTGCCAGCAGCCAACTAGTGGGTGAGCAGTACTTC
few	TRBD2	TRBV5-6	TRBJ2-7	CASSDGLAGYYEQYF	TGTGCCAGCAGCGACGGACTAGCGGGCTACTACGAGCAGTACTTC
few	TRBD2	TRBV4-1	TRBJ2-2	CASSRSGRAGDGELFF	TGCGCCAGCAGCCGTAGCGGGAGGGCCGGGGACGGGGAGCTGTTTTTT
NA	NA	TRBV5-1	TRBJ2-3	CASSLQGWDTDTQYF	TGCGCCAGCAGCTTACAGGGTTGGGACACAGATACGCAGTATTTT
many	NA	TRBV10-3	TRBJ2-2	CAIRSSGTSTGTGELFF	TGTGCCATCCGGTCGTCAGGAACTTCAACTGGGACCGGGGAGCTGTTTTTT
few	NA	TRBV25-1	TRBJ1-1	CASSFNRNTEAFF	TGTGCCAGCAGTTTTAACAGGAACACTGAAGCTTTCTTT
NA	NA	TRBV2	TRBJ2-7	CATTFLGVGYEQYF	TGTGCCACCACCTTCTTAGGGGTGGGCTACGAGCAGTACTTC
NA	TRBD2	TRBV11-2	TRBJ2-1	CASSIAGGGAYNEQFF	TGTGCCAGCAGCATCGCGGGCGGGGGGGCTTACAATGAGCAGTTCTTC
NA	TRBD1	TRBV5-5	TRBJ2-1	CASSPGPGTGAAHEQFF	TGTGCCAGCAGTCCAGGACCCGGGACAGGGGCGGCTCATGAGCAGTTCTTC
many	TRBD1	TRBV5-6	TRBJ2-1	CASSLEWQGALNEQFF	TGTGCCAGCAGCTTGGAGTGGCAGGGGGCCCTCAATGAGCAGTTCTTC
few	TRBD2	TRBV20-1	TRBJ2-7	CSAVKAGGGPASYEQYF	TGCAGTGCCGTAAAAGCGGGGGGGGGCCCCGCCTCCTACGAGCAGTACTTC
NA	NA	TRBV11-3	TRBJ2-1	CASSLFSGQGKHNEQFF	TGTGCCAGCAGCTTGTTTAGTGGCCAGGGGAAGCACAATGAGCAGTTCTTC
NA	TRBD1	TRBV13	TRBJ2-7	CASSRIGQGVGEQYF	TGTGCCAGCAGCCGGATCGGACAGGGGGTCGGCGAGCAGTACTTC
few	NA	TRBV30	TRBJ2-1	CAWRRGGGSYNEQFF	TGTGCCTGGAGGAGGGGGGGAGGTTCCTACAATGAGCAGTTCTTC
NA	NA	TRBV12-3/TRBV12-4	TRBJ1-2	CASSLFEGYGYTF	TGTGCCAGCAGTTTGTTTGAGGGCTATGGCTACACCTTC